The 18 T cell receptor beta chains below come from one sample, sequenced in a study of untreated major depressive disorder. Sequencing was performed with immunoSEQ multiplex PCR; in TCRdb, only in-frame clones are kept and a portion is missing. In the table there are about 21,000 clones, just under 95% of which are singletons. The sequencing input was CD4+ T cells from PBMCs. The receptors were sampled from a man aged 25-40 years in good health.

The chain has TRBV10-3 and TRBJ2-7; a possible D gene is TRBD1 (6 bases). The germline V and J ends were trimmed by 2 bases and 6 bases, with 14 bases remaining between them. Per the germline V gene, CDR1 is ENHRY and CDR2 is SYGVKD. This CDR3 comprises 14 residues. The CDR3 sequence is CAISEGQGTGEQYF. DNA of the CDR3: TGTGCCATCAGTGAGGGGCAGGGGACCGGCGAGCAGTACTTC.

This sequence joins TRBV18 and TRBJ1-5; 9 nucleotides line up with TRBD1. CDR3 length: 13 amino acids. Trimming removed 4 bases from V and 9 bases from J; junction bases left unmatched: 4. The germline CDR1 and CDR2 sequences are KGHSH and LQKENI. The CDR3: CASSRDRALPQHF. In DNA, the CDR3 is TGTGCCAGCTCACGGGACAGGGCTTTGCCCCAGCATTTT.

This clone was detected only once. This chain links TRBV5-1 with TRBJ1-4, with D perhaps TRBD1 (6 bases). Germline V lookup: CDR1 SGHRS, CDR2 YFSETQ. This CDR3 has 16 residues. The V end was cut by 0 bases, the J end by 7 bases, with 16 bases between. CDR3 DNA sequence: TGCGCCAGCAGCTTGGCCCCTGCAGGGGCCGGTGAAAAACTGTTTTTT. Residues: CASSLAPAGAGEKLFF.

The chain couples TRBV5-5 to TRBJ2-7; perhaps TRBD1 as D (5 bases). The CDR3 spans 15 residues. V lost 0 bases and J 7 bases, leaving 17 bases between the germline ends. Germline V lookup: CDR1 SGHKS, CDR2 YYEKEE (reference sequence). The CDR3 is CASSLVGQGTGEQYF. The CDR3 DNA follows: TGTGCCAGCAGCTTGGTAGGGCAGGGAACAGGAGAGCAGTACTTC.

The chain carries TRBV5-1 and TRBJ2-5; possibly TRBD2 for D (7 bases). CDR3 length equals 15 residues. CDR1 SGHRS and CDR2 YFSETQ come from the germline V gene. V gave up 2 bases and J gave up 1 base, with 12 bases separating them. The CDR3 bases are TGCGCCAGCAGCTTCTACGGGGGGCCCCAAGAGACCCAGTACTTC. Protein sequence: CASSFYGGPQETQYF.

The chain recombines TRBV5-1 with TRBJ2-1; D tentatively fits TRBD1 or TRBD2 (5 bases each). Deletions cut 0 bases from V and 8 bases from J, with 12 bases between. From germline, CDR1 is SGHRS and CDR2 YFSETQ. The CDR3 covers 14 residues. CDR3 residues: CASSLGQLGDEQFF. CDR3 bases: TGCGCCAGCAGCTTGGGACAGTTGGGGGATGAGCAGTTCTTC.

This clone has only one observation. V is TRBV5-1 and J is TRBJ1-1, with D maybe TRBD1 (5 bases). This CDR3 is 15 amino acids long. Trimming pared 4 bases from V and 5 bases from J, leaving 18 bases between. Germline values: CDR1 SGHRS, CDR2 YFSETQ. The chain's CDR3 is CASSPAGREGTEAFF. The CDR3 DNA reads TGCGCCAGCAGCCCTGCAGGAAGGGAGGGGACTGAAGCTTTCTTT.

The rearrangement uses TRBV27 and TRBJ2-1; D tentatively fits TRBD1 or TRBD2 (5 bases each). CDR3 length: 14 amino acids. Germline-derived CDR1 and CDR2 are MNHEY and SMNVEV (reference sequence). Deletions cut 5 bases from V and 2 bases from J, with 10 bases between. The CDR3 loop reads CASSRGLTYNEQFF. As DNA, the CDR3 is TGTGCCAGCAGTCGGGGCCTTACCTACAATGAGCAGTTCTTC.

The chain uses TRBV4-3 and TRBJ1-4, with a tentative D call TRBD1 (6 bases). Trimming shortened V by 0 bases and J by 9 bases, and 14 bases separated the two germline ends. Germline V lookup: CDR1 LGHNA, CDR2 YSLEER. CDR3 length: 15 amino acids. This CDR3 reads CASSQDTGSAKKLFF. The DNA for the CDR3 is TGCGCCAGCAGCCAAGATACAGGGAGTGCGAAAAAACTGTTTTTT.

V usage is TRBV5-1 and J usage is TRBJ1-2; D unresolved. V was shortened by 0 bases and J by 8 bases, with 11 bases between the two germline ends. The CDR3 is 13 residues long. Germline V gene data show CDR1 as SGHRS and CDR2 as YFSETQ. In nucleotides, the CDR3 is TGCGCCAGCAGCTTGGCCGGAGCGGGAGGCTACACCTTC. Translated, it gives CASSLAGAGGYTF.

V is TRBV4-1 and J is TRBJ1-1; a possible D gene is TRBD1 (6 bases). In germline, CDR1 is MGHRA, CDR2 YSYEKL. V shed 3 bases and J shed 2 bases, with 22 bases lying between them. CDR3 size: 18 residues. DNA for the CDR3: TGCGCCAGCAGCCAGGATCGGGCCCGGGGGGGCAAAAACACTGAAGCTTTCTTT. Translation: CASSQDRARGGKNTEAFF.

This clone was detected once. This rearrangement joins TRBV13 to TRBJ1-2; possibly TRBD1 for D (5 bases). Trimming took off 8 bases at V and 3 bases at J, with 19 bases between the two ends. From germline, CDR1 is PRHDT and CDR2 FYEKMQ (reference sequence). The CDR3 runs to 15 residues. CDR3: CASGSQGISDYGYTF. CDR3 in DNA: TGTGCCAGCGGTTCCCAGGGCATTTCGGACTATGGCTACACCTTC. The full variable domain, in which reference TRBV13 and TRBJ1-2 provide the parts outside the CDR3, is AAGVIQSPRHLIKEKRETATLKCYPIPRHDTVYWYQQGPGQDPQFLISFYEKMQSDKGSIPDRFSAQQFSDYHSELNMSSLELGDSALYFCASGSQGISDYGYTFGSGTRLTVV.

The CDR3 here is CASSLKTVYGYTF. CDR3 bases: TGTGCCAGCAGCTTGAAGACCGTCTATGGCTACACCTTC. This chain uses TRBV5-8 with TRBJ1-2; unclear D gene. This CDR3 is 13 amino acids long. Trimming shortened V by 1 base and J by 4 bases, and 8 bases separated the two germline ends. CDR1 SGHTS and CDR2 YDEGEE come from the germline V gene.

DNA of the CDR3: TGTGCCAGCAGCGTAGATGCTAGCAATCAGCCCCAGCATTTT. Its translation: CASSVDASNQPQHF. The chain recombines TRBV9 with TRBJ1-5; D is unresolved. The germline V gene has CDR1 SGDLS and CDR2 YYNGEE. This CDR3 spans 14 amino acids. The V gene lost 0 bases and the J gene lost 0 bases, with 4 bases spanning the gap.

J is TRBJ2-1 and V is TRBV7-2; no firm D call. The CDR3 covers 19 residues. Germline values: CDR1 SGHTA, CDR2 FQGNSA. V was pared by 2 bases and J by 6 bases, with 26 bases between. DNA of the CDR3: TGTGCCAGCAGCTTAAGGGCGCGTACGGACCCCGGGCTCGGCAATGAGCAGTTCTTC. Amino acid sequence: CASSLRARTDPGLGNEQFF.

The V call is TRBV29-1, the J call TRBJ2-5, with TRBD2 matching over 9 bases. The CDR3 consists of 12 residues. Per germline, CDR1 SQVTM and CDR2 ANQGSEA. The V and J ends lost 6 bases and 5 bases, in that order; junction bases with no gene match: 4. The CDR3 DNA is TGCAGCGTCCTAAGCGGGAGGGAGACCCAGTACTTC. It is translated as CSVLSGRETQYF. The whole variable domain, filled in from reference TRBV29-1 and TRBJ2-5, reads SAVISQKPSRDICQRGTSLTIQCQVDSQVTMMFWYRQQPGQSLTLIATANQGSEATYESGFVIDKFPISRPNLTFSTLTVSNMSPEDSSIYLCSVLSGRETQYFGPGTRLLVL.

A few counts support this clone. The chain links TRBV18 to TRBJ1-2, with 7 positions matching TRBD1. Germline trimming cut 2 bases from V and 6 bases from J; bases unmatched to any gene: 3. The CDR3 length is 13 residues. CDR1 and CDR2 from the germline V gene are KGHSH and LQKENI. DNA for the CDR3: TGTGCCAGCTCACCAGGACAGGAAAATGGCTACACCTTC. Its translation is CASSPGQENGYTF. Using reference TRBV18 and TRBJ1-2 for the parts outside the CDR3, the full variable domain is NAGVMQNPRHLVRRRGQEARLRCSPMKGHSHVYWYRQLPEEGLKFMVYLQKENIIDESGMPKERFSAEFPKEGPSILRIQQVVRGDSAAYFCASSPGQENGYTFGSGTRLTVV.

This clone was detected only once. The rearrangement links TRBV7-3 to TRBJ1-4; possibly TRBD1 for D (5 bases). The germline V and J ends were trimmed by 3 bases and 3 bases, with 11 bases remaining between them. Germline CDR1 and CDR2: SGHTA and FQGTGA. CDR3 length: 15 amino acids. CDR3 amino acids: CASSLAPGPNEKLFF. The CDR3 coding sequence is TGTGCCAGCAGCTTGGCCCCAGGGCCTAATGAAAAACTGTTTTTT.